This T cell receptor (beta chain) was documented in a study of blood T cell repertoires in COVID-19. Generated by immunoSEQ multiplex PCR, the TCRdb table keeps only in-frame clones and is missing some. The sample contains roughly 150,000 clones, around 80% of which appear only once. This clone was seen a single time. Germline assignment: CDR1 SEHNR and CDR2 FQNEAQ (reference sequence). CDR3 length: 14 amino acids. Deletions cut 5 bases from V and 6 bases from J, with 16 bases between. This sequence originates from a human donor with acute or convalescent COVID-19. The donor label of this sample is uncertain. The chain carries TRBV7-9 and TRBJ1-1; D not certain. The sample taken for sequencing was peripheral blood. In nucleotides, the CDR3 is TGTGCCAGCAGCCCCGGGATCTCCGCAGCTGAAGCTTTCTTT. It codes for CASSPGISAAEAFF.